A selection of T cell receptor beta chains follows, all from one sample in a study of blood T cell repertoires in COVID-19. The data were produced by immunoSEQ multiplex PCR, yet TCRdb's version contains in-frame clones alone and is incomplete. This sample carries 150,000 to 200,000 clones, 87% of them seen once, and the ten largest clones take around 5%. Sequenced material: peripheral blood. The receptors were sampled from a human donor in a cohort sampled during active COVID-19. Both conserved end residues are part of each CDR3. Each record gives: J gene, V gene, clone size, D gene, CDR3 protein, CDR3 DNA. D genes are given only for firm matches. The listing skips clone size in some rows; elsewhere it reads once, few, many or a size class.

j_call: TRBJ1-1
v_call: TRBV28
clone_size: .
d_call: TRBD1
cdr3_aa: CASSARDRGRSEAFF
cdr3_nt: TGTGCCAGCAGTGCACGGGACAGGGGGCGAAGTGAAGCTTTCTTT

j_call: TRBJ2-3
v_call: TRBV5-4
clone_size: .
d_call: .
cdr3_aa: CASSLDVSSTDTQYF
cdr3_nt: TGTGCCAGCAGCTTGGACGTCAGTAGCACAGATACGCAGTATTTT

j_call: TRBJ1-2
v_call: TRBV6-2/TRBV6-3
clone_size: .
d_call: .
cdr3_aa: CASSYSRRDEYGYTF
cdr3_nt: TGTGCCAGCAGTTACTCGCGCAGGGATGAGTATGGCTACACCTTC

j_call: TRBJ2-7
v_call: TRBV6-8
clone_size: .
d_call: TRBD2
cdr3_aa: CAQGPKRDVSYEQYF
cdr3_nt: TGTGCCCAAGGGCCTAAGCGGGACGTCTCCTACGAGCAGTACTTC

j_call: TRBJ1-1
v_call: TRBV6-4
clone_size: .
d_call: .
cdr3_aa: CASSPPGLNTEAFF
cdr3_nt: TGTGCCAGCAGCCCCCCAGGGTTGAACACTGAAGCTTTCTTT

j_call: TRBJ2-7
v_call: TRBV6-2/TRBV6-3
clone_size: once
d_call: TRBD1
cdr3_aa: CASSRDRLLNEQYF
cdr3_nt: TGTGCCAGCAGTCGGGACAGGCTCCTGAACGAGCAGTACTTC

j_call: TRBJ1-4
v_call: TRBV6-1
clone_size: .
d_call: .
cdr3_aa: CASSEAQTGEKLFF
cdr3_nt: TGTGCCAGCAGTGAAGCGCAAACAGGGGAAAAACTGTTTTTT

j_call: TRBJ2-7
v_call: TRBV5-4
clone_size: .
d_call: TRBD2
cdr3_aa: CASSFSGGAAEQYF
cdr3_nt: TGTGCCAGCAGCTTTAGCGGGGGGGCCGCCGAGCAGTACTTC

j_call: TRBJ2-7
v_call: TRBV5-4
clone_size: .
d_call: .
cdr3_aa: CASSLDWGEGRYEQYF
cdr3_nt: TGTGCCAGCAGCTTGGATTGGGGCGAAGGCCGCTACGAGCAGTACTTC

j_call: TRBJ2-5
v_call: TRBV6-1
clone_size: once
d_call: .
cdr3_aa: CASSEFKRRRGETQYF
cdr3_nt: TGTGCCAGCAGTGAGTTTAAGCGCCGACGGGGGGAGACCCAGTACTTC

j_call: TRBJ1-1
v_call: TRBV5-4
clone_size: .
d_call: .
cdr3_aa: CASSYTDMNTEAFF
cdr3_nt: TGTGCCAGCAGCTACACAGACATGAACACTGAAGCTTTCTTT

j_call: TRBJ2-3
v_call: TRBV5-1
clone_size: .
d_call: TRBD2
cdr3_aa: CASAPGRGGTDTQYF
cdr3_nt: TGCGCCAGCGCCCCCGGGAGGGGGGGCACAGATACGCAGTATTTT

j_call: TRBJ2-1
v_call: TRBV27
clone_size: .
d_call: TRBD2
cdr3_aa: CASSFHPGTSYNEQFF
cdr3_nt: TGTGCCAGCAGTTTCCATCCCGGGACTAGCTACAATGAGCAGTTCTTC

j_call: TRBJ1-3
v_call: TRBV30
clone_size: .
d_call: .
cdr3_aa: CAWLSRVSGNTIYF
cdr3_nt: TGTGCCTGGCTATCGCGGGTCTCTGGAAACACCATATATTTT

j_call: TRBJ1-2
v_call: TRBV6-2/TRBV6-3
clone_size: .
d_call: TRBD1
cdr3_aa: CASNPYRQGYGYTF
cdr3_nt: TGTGCCAGCAACCCCTACCGACAGGGGTATGGCTACACCTTC

j_call: TRBJ2-7
v_call: TRBV24-1
clone_size: .
d_call: TRBD2
cdr3_aa: CATSALSLAGKGEQYF
cdr3_nt: TGTGCCACCAGTGCCCTCTCGCTAGCGGGAAAGGGTGAGCAGTACTTC

j_call: TRBJ2-3
v_call: TRBV6-1
clone_size: .
d_call: TRBD2
cdr3_aa: CASSEGIAGVDTQYF
cdr3_nt: TGTGCCAGCAGTGAAGGCATAGCGGGGGTGGATACGCAGTATTTT

j_call: TRBJ2-3
v_call: TRBV5-1
clone_size: .
d_call: TRBD2
cdr3_aa: CASSSLVAGGTTDTQYF
cdr3_nt: TGCGCCAGCAGCTCGCTGGTAGCGGGAGGAACCACAGATACGCAGTATTTT

j_call: TRBJ2-3
v_call: TRBV27
clone_size: .
d_call: TRBD2
cdr3_aa: CASSLSLTSGINRDTQYF
cdr3_nt: TGTGCCAGCAGTTTATCTCTCACTAGCGGGATAAACAGGGATACGCAGTATTTT

j_call: TRBJ2-7
v_call: TRBV6-2/TRBV6-3
clone_size: .
d_call: .
cdr3_aa: CASSPGQRARAHSYEQYF
cdr3_nt: TGTGCCAGCAGCCCTGGCCAACGCGCGCGGGCCCACTCCTACGAGCAGTACTTC

j_call: TRBJ2-2
v_call: TRBV4-2
clone_size: many
d_call: TRBD2
cdr3_aa: CASSREGLAGRAGELFF
cdr3_nt: TGTGCCAGCAGCCGGGAAGGACTAGCGGGTAGAGCCGGGGAGCTGTTTTTT

j_call: TRBJ1-6
v_call: TRBV6-9
clone_size: few
d_call: TRBD1
cdr3_aa: CASSSITGTGDILRENSPLHF
cdr3_nt: TGTGCCAGCAGTTCAATTACTGGGACAGGGGATATCCTCCGTGAGAATTCACCCCTCCACTTT

j_call: TRBJ1-1
v_call: TRBV11-1
clone_size: once
d_call: TRBD1
cdr3_aa: CASSWTGFSGAFF
cdr3_nt: TGTGCCAGCAGTTGGACAGGGTTTTCGGGAGCTTTCTTT

j_call: TRBJ1-1
v_call: TRBV6-6
clone_size: .
d_call: .
cdr3_aa: CASRPHGVTEAFF
cdr3_nt: TGTGCCAGCAGACCACATGGAGTCACTGAAGCTTTCTTT

j_call: TRBJ1-2
v_call: TRBV2
clone_size: .
d_call: .
cdr3_aa: CASSLRQNYGYTF
cdr3_nt: TGTGCCAGCAGTCTTCGACAGAACTATGGCTACACCTTC

j_call: TRBJ1-2
v_call: TRBV5-1
clone_size: .
d_call: TRBD1
cdr3_aa: CASSLDRGNYGYTF
cdr3_nt: TGCGCCAGCAGCCTCGACAGGGGTAACTATGGCTACACCTTC

j_call: TRBJ1-3
v_call: TRBV3-1/TRBV3-2
clone_size: .
d_call: .
cdr3_aa: CASSQGTGLAGNTIYF
cdr3_nt: TGTGCCAGCAGCCAGGGGACGGGGCTAGCGGGAAACACCATATATTTT

j_call: TRBJ1-3
v_call: TRBV6-8
clone_size: .
d_call: TRBD1
cdr3_aa: CAGGETGLYPSGNTIYF
cdr3_nt: TGTGCCGGGGGAGAGACAGGGTTATACCCCTCTGGAAACACCATATATTTT

j_call: TRBJ2-7
v_call: TRBV7-9
clone_size: .
d_call: TRBD1
cdr3_aa: CASSFWGQGRSYEQYF
cdr3_nt: TGTGCCAGCAGCTTTTGGGGACAGGGCCGTTCCTACGAGCAGTACTTC

j_call: TRBJ2-1
v_call: TRBV27
clone_size: .
d_call: .
cdr3_aa: CASRGSVSYNEQFF
cdr3_nt: TGTGCCAGCAGGGGCTCCGTCTCCTACAATGAGCAGTTCTTC

j_call: TRBJ1-2
v_call: TRBV19
clone_size: .
d_call: TRBD1
cdr3_aa: CASSNGSNRGNGYTF
cdr3_nt: TGTGCCAGTAGCAACGGATCGAACAGGGGGAATGGCTACACCTTC

j_call: TRBJ1-3
v_call: TRBV5-4
clone_size: .
d_call: .
cdr3_aa: CASSLGQGLGNTIYF
cdr3_nt: TGTGCCAGCAGCTTGGGCCAGGGGCTTGGAAACACCATATATTTT

j_call: TRBJ1-1
v_call: TRBV5-1
clone_size: few
d_call: .
cdr3_aa: CASSLRADNEAFF
cdr3_nt: TGCGCCAGCAGCTTGCGCGCGGACAATGAAGCTTTCTTT

j_call: TRBJ2-1
v_call: TRBV7-9
clone_size: .
d_call: .
cdr3_aa: CASSLGASSWNEQFF
cdr3_nt: TGTGCCAGCAGCTTAGGGGCTAGCTCCTGGAATGAGCAGTTCTTC

j_call: TRBJ1-5
v_call: TRBV30
clone_size: .
d_call: TRBD1
cdr3_aa: CAWSQGQRNQPQHF
cdr3_nt: TGTGCCTGGAGTCAGGGACAGAGAAATCAGCCCCAGCATTTT

j_call: TRBJ1-4
v_call: TRBV9
clone_size: once
d_call: .
cdr3_aa: CASSVETGQNEKLFF
cdr3_nt: TGTGCCAGCAGCGTAGAAACAGGGCAAAATGAAAAACTGTTTTTT

j_call: TRBJ2-2
v_call: TRBV5-8
clone_size: .
d_call: TRBD2
cdr3_aa: CASSFFGGSHTGELFF
cdr3_nt: TGTGCCAGCAGCTTTTTTGGCGGGAGTCACACCGGGGAGCTGTTTTTT

j_call: TRBJ2-1
v_call: TRBV5-4
clone_size: .
d_call: .
cdr3_aa: CASSFGLINEQFF
cdr3_nt: TGTGCCAGCAGCTTTGGACTTATCAATGAGCAGTTCTTC

j_call: TRBJ1-1
v_call: TRBV6-5
clone_size: .
d_call: .
cdr3_aa: CASSYRTVGGTEAFF
cdr3_nt: TGTGCCAGCAGTTACCGTACAGTAGGGGGCACTGAAGCTTTCTTT

j_call: TRBJ2-7
v_call: TRBV6-5
clone_size: once
d_call: .
cdr3_aa: CASSYSRDTYEQYF
cdr3_nt: TGTGCCAGCAGTTACTCTAGGGACACCTACGAGCAGTACTTC

j_call: TRBJ1-4
v_call: TRBV28
clone_size: .
d_call: .
cdr3_aa: CASSSWGGINEKLFF
cdr3_nt: TGTGCCAGCAGTTCCTGGGGGGGTATTAATGAAAAACTGTTTTTT

j_call: TRBJ2-6
v_call: TRBV27
clone_size: few
d_call: TRBD1
cdr3_aa: CASSYGQGGRRGANVLTF
cdr3_nt: TGTGCCAGCAGCTACGGACAGGGTGGGAGGAGGGGGGCCAACGTCCTGACTTTC

j_call: TRBJ2-5
v_call: TRBV6-5
clone_size: .
d_call: TRBD2
cdr3_aa: CASNPRRGGQETQYF
cdr3_nt: TGTGCCAGCAACCCTAGACGGGGGGGGCAAGAGACCCAGTACTTC

j_call: TRBJ2-2
v_call: TRBV6-5
clone_size: .
d_call: .
cdr3_aa: CASSVTGVTGELFF
cdr3_nt: TGTGCCAGCAGCGTGACAGGTGTGACCGGGGAGCTGTTTTTT

j_call: TRBJ2-1
v_call: TRBV3-1/TRBV3-2
clone_size: .
d_call: TRBD2
cdr3_aa: CASSQDHLAGGGNEQFF
cdr3_nt: TGTGCCAGCAGCCAAGATCATCTAGCGGGAGGGGGAAATGAGCAGTTCTTC

j_call: TRBJ2-3
v_call: TRBV11-2
clone_size: .
d_call: .
cdr3_aa: CASSLAGGTYTQYF
cdr3_nt: TGTGCCAGCAGCTTAGCGGGGGGCACATATACGCAGTATTTT

j_call: TRBJ2-7
v_call: TRBV19
clone_size: .
d_call: TRBD2
cdr3_aa: CASQGPGTSGYEQYF
cdr3_nt: TGTGCCAGCCAGGGACCCGGGACTAGCGGCTACGAGCAGTACTTC

j_call: TRBJ1-2
v_call: TRBV28
clone_size: .
d_call: TRBD1
cdr3_aa: CASTATGVRGYTF
cdr3_nt: TGTGCCAGCACGGCCACAGGGGTTCGGGGCTACACCTTC